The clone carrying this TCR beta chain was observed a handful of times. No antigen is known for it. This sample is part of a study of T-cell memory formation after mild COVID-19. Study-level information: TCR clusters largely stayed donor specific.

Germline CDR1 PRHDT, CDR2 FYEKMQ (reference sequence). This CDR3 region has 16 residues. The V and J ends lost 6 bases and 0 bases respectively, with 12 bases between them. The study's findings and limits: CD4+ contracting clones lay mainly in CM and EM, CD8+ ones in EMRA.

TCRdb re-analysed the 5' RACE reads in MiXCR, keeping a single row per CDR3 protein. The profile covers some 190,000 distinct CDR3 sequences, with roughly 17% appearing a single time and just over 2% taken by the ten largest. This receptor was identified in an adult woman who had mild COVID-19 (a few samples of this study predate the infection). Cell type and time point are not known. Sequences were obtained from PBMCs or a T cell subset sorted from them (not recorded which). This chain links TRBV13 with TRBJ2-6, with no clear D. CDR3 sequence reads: CASRRQSPSGANVLTF. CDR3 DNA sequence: TGTGCCAGCAGGCGACAAAGCCCCTCTGGGGCCAACGTCCTGACTTTC.